Shown below are 29 T cell receptor beta chains from a single sample sequenced in a study of chemoradiotherapy in HPV16-positive cancers. TCRdb's table, derived via immunoSEQ multiplex PCR, lists solely in-frame clones and lacks some. The sample records nearly 7,500 clones, approximately 74% being singletons. The starting material was tumor tissue, obtained from a patient who underwent chemoradiotherapy. These receptors were obtained from a human donor with HPV-associated anogenital cancer.

A single count supports this clone. This rearrangement joins TRBV29-1 to TRBJ2-1, with 10 bases fitting TRBD2. The CDR3 covers 13 residues. The ends lost 7 bases at V and 3 bases at J; junction bases unmatched: 3. Germline V gives CDR1 SQVTM, CDR2 ANQGSEA. The CDR3 is CSAGTSVYNEQFF. CDR3 coding DNA: TGCAGCGCCGGGACTAGCGTCTACAATGAGCAGTTCTTC.

This clone has a handful of counts. The rearrangement links TRBV18 to TRBJ2-1; 9 bases match TRBD1. This CDR3 has 14 residues. In germline, CDR1 is KGHSH, CDR2 LQKENI. J lost 9 bases, V lost 3 bases, and 6 bases had no gene match. The chain's CDR3 is CASSPGTGRAEQFF. The CDR3 nucleotides are TGTGCCAGCTCACCGGGGACAGGGCGGGCTGAGCAGTTCTTC.

The rearrangement joins TRBV28 to TRBJ1-1; no clear D. Germline values: CDR1 MDHEN, CDR2 SYDVKM. The CDR3 length is 12 residues. V shed 3 bases and J shed 3 bases, with 5 bases lying between them. CDR3: CASSFGYTEAFF. The CDR3 region has the DNA TGTGCCAGCAGTTTTGGGTACACTGAAGCTTTCTTT.

The table lists this clone with a count of one. The V gene is TRBV5-1, the J gene TRBJ2-1; 12 bases agree with TRBD2. The V gene's germline CDR1 is SGHRS and CDR2 YFSETQ. Trimming cost V 9 bases and J 10 bases; bases outside gene matches: 17. The CDR3 totals 16 residues. The CDR3 protein is CATALFPSGGAKEQFF. CDR3 nucleotides: TGCGCCACCGCACTTTTTCCTAGCGGGGGGGCGAAGGAGCAGTTCTTC.

Only a few counts were recorded for this clone. V and J are TRBV6-6 and TRBJ2-5; D gene uncertain. CDR3 size: 11 residues. Germline CDR1 MNHNY, CDR2 SVGAGI (reference sequence). V lost 2 bases to trimming and J lost 5 bases, with 3 bases between them. CDR3 amino acids: CASSYGETQYF. In DNA, the CDR3 is TGTGCCAGCAGTTACGGGGAGACCCAGTACTTC.

This CDR3 is CASRGTGGLSYEQYF. DNA for the CDR3: TGTGCCAGCCGGGGTACAGGGGGTCTCTCCTACGAGCAGTACTTC. The chain uses TRBV25-1 and TRBJ2-7, with TRBD1 matching 8 bases. This CDR3 spans 15 amino acids. CDR1 is MGHDK and CDR2 is SYGVNS in the germline V gene. The V gene end was trimmed by 8 bases and the J gene end by 0 bases; junction bases not matched to a gene: 9.

The J gene is TRBJ1-2, the V gene TRBV7-9; D perhaps matches TRBD1 (5 bases). Germline CDR1 is SEHNR and CDR2 is FQNEAQ (reference sequence). This CDR3 has 14 residues. V lost 5 bases and J 7 bases, leaving 17 bases between the germline ends. The CDR3 here is CASSPQAGLTGYTF. Here the CDR3 DNA reads TGTGCCAGCAGCCCCCAAGCAGGGCTTACTGGCTACACCTTC.

The rearrangement uses TRBV4-2 and TRBJ2-5; TRBD2 matches 12 bases. The CDR3 extends over 15 amino acids. V lost 2 bases, J lost 4 bases, and 2 bases stayed unmatched. Germline V gene lookup returns CDR1 LGHNA and CDR2 YNFKEQ. The CDR3 sequence: CASSQLAGGPETQYF. The CDR3 nucleotides read TGTGCCAGCAGCCAACTAGCGGGGGGGCCAGAGACCCAGTACTTC.

The CDR3 sequence: CASSRQGCNQPQHF. For the CDR3, the DNA is TGCGCCAGCAGCAGACAGGGGTGCAATCAGCCCCAGCATTTT. The chain links TRBV4-1 to TRBJ1-5; TRBD1 aligns across 8 bases. CDR1 and CDR2 (germline): MGHRA, YSYEKL. The CDR3 covers 14 residues. The ends lost 5 bases at V and 2 bases at J; junction bases unmatched: 2.

The sample holds one count of this clone. The chain couples TRBV28 to TRBJ2-3; D assignment may be TRBD1 or TRBD2 (5 bases each). Germline values: CDR1 MDHEN, CDR2 SYDVKM. CDR3 length: 15 residues. Trimming pared 5 bases from V and 1 base from J, leaving 13 bases between. This chain's CDR3 is CASSRDVPGTDTQYF. The CDR3 DNA reads as TGTGCCAGCAGTCGGGACGTTCCTGGCACAGATACGCAGTATTTT.

The gene calls are TRBV15 and TRBJ1-5; 11 nucleotides match TRBD1. Germline V CDR1 and CDR2: LNHNV, YYDKDF (reference sequence). J lost 7 bases, V lost 6 bases, and 20 bases had no gene match. The CDR3 contains 19 residues. For the CDR3, the DNA is TGTGCCACCAGTAAACAGAGGTTTACTAGGACAGGGGGCGCCCAGCCCCAGCATTTT. Translated: CATSKQRFTRTGGAQPQHF.

The rearrangement uses TRBV5-4 and TRBJ2-5, with 16 positions matching TRBD2. CDR1 SGHNT and CDR2 YYREEE come from the germline V gene (reference sequence). Germline trimming cut 4 bases from V and 5 bases from J; bases unmatched to any gene: 8. This CDR3 has 17 amino acids. The CDR3: CASSAGLAGGPGETQYF. In DNA, the CDR3 is TGTGCCAGCAGCGCGGGACTAGCGGGGGGGCCGGGTGAGACCCAGTACTTC.

The chain couples TRBV2 to TRBJ2-1; 10 nucleotides agree with TRBD1. Losses at the gene ends were 7 bases for V and 7 bases for J; bases not matched to a gene: 22. Germline V lookup: CDR1 SNHLY, CDR2 FYNNEI. This CDR3 spans 19 amino acids. The CDR3 bases are TGTGCCAGCAAGATCCCCGGGACAGGGGTTGTCTCTCCCCCAAATGAGCAGTTCTTC. The encoded protein is CASKIPGTGVVSPPNEQFF.

The rearrangement joins TRBV5-1 to TRBJ1-4, with D tentatively TRBD1 (5 bases). Germline CDR1 is SGHRS and CDR2 is YFSETQ. The CDR3 loop spans 16 amino acids. V dropped 4 bases and J dropped 7 bases, with 20 bases sitting between them. Here the CDR3 DNA reads TGCGCCAGCAGCCCGTCCCAACCGGCGGGGGGTGAAAAACTGTTTTTT. This codes for CASSPSQPAGGEKLFF.

V and J are TRBV9 and TRBJ2-3; 8 bases agree with TRBD1. Germline V CDR1 and CDR2: SGDLS, YYNGEE. The CDR3 has 15 amino acids. Trimming took 0 bases from V and 3 from J; bases not matched to a gene: 3. CDR3 coding DNA: TGTGCCAGCAGCGTAGAGGACAGGGTAACAGATACGCAGTATTTT. Translating it yields CASSVEDRVTDTQYF.

The genes are TRBV4-1 and TRBJ1-5; possibly TRBD1 for D (6 bases). V was trimmed by 4 bases and J by 0 bases, leaving 22 bases between them. The CDR3 covers 19 residues. Per germline, CDR1 MGHRA and CDR2 YSYEKL. CDR3 region: CASSPRPPTGPYSNQPQHF. CDR3 in DNA: TGCGCCAGCAGCCCCCGCCCCCCGACAGGCCCTTATAGCAATCAGCCCCAGCATTTT.

The rearrangement links TRBV4-1 to TRBJ1-2; 7 bases map to TRBD1. This CDR3 region has 15 residues. The J segment lost 4 bases and the V segment lost 2 bases, leaving 7 bases of the junction unmatched. CDR1 and CDR2 (germline): MGHRA, YSYEKL. This CDR3 reads CASSQTQGPIYGYTF. As DNA, the CDR3 is TGCGCCAGCAGCCAAACACAGGGGCCAATCTATGGCTACACCTTC.

The rearrangement joins TRBV12-5 to TRBJ2-1; unclear D gene. There are 14 residues in the CDR3. Trimming cost V 4 bases and J 0 bases, with 7 bases left between them. CDR1 LGHNT and CDR2 FRNRAP come from the germline V gene. The CDR3 here is CASGSRSSYNEQFF. The CDR3 DNA reads as TGTGCTAGTGGTTCCAGGAGCTCCTACAATGAGCAGTTCTTC.

This clone has just a few counts. The genes are TRBV18 and TRBJ1-2; perhaps TRBD1 as D (6 bases). Germline CDR1 KGHSH, CDR2 LQKENI. Deletions cut 2 bases from V and 0 bases from J, with 10 bases between. This CDR3 comprises 15 residues. The chain's CDR3 is CASSPWAGANYGYTF. The DNA for the CDR3 is TGTGCCAGCTCACCATGGGCAGGGGCTAACTATGGCTACACCTTC.

The CDR3 region is CAWSEGQLLRNQPQHF. CDR3 sequence (DNA): TGTGCCTGGAGCGAAGGACAGCTTTTAAGGAATCAGCCCCAGCATTTT. The genes are TRBV30 and TRBJ1-5, with TRBD1 as a possible D gene (6 bases). The CDR3 has 16 amino acids. Germline V gene data show CDR1 as GTSNPN and CDR2 as SVGIG (reference sequence). With 3 bases removed from V and 4 bases from J, the gap between germline ends came to 19 bases.

The CDR3 coding sequence is TGTGCCAGCAGACCGCGAGGGACAGCCTACGAGCAGTACTTC. This codes for CASRPRGTAYEQYF. The chain couples TRBV27 to TRBJ2-7, with 7 nucleotides matching TRBD1. The V gene end was trimmed by 6 bases and the J gene end by 2 bases; junction bases not matched to a gene: 7. CDR1 and CDR2 (germline): MNHEY, SMNVEV (reference sequence). The CDR3 loop spans 14 amino acids.

The V and J genes are TRBV28 and TRBJ2-7, with 8 bases identical to TRBD1. Germline CDR1 reads MDHEN; CDR2 reads SYDVKM. This CDR3 spans 15 amino acids. Trimming cost V 3 bases and J 3 bases; bases outside gene matches: 7. CDR3 residues: CASSLGTGTGYEQYF. The CDR3 coding sequence is TGTGCCAGCAGTTTGGGGACCGGGACAGGCTACGAGCAGTACTTC.

This clone showed up just once. The chain has TRBV27 and TRBJ1-6; 9 nucleotides match TRBD1. With 4 bases clipped from V and 0 bases from J, the junction kept 13 bases outside the gene matches. Germline V gene data show CDR1 as MNHEY and CDR2 as SMNVEV (reference sequence). The CDR3 runs to 20 residues. Written as DNA, the CDR3 is TGTGCCAGCAGTTACTCCGGGACAGGGTTTTCCAGCTCCTATAATTCACCCCTCCACTTT. This codes for CASSYSGTGFSSSYNSPLHF.

The table lists this clone with a few counts. The chain uses TRBV13 and TRBJ1-4; 12 bases are a match to TRBD1. Germline V CDR1 and CDR2: PRHDT, FYEKMQ (reference sequence). The CDR3 covers 16 residues. The V gene end was trimmed by 4 bases and the J gene end by 7 bases; junction bases not matched to a gene: 7. The CDR3 sequence: CASSSLRDRGLEKLFF. CDR3 sequence (DNA): TGTGCCAGCAGCTCCCTAAGGGACAGGGGGCTTGAAAAACTGTTTTTT. The full variable domain, in which reference TRBV13 and TRBJ1-4 provide the parts outside the CDR3, is AAGVIQSPRHLIKEKRETATLKCYPIPRHDTVYWYQQGPGQDPQFLISFYEKMQSDKGSIPDRFSAQQFSDYHSELNMSSLELGDSALYFCASSSLRDRGLEKLFFGSGTQLSVL.

This chain joins TRBV25-1 and TRBJ2-4; D possibly corresponds to TRBD1 (7 bases). The CDR3 spans 15 residues. V shed 4 bases and J shed 3 bases, with 13 bases lying between them. CDR1 is MGHDK, CDR2 SYGVNS, per germline. The chain's CDR3 is CASSGRGQDKNIQYF. The CDR3 nucleotides read TGTGCCAGCAGTGGGAGGGGGCAGGACAAAAACATTCAGTACTTC.

The rearrangement uses TRBV6-6 and TRBJ2-3, with D maybe TRBD1 (5 bases). The CDR3 has 13 residues. V shed 7 bases and J shed 0 bases, with 8 bases lying between them. Germline V CDR1 and CDR2: MNHNY, SVGAGI (reference sequence). The CDR3 region is CASKQGSTDTQYF. CDR3 sequence (DNA): TGTGCCAGCAAGCAGGGTAGCACAGATACGCAGTATTTT.

In this sample, this clone turned up a few times. This chain connects TRBV5-1 to TRBJ1-5, with D tentatively TRBD1 (6 bases). This CDR3 is 15 amino acids long. Germline V gene lookup returns CDR1 SGHRS and CDR2 YFSETQ. The V gene lost 3 bases and the J gene lost 1 base, with 11 bases spanning the gap. CDR3 loop: CASSSDGQSNQPQHF. DNA for the CDR3: TGCGCCAGCAGCTCAGATGGACAGAGCAATCAGCCCCAGCATTTT.

This clone was detected a few times. V gene TRBV25-1 combines with J gene TRBJ1-6; 9 bases agree with TRBD1. Germline CDR1 and CDR2: MGHDK and SYGVNS. CDR3 length equals 17 residues. Germline trimming cut 6 bases from V and 12 bases from J; bases unmatched to any gene: 18. The CDR3 DNA reads as TGTGCCAGCAGCTCCCTAAACTCCGGACAGGGGTTGTTACCCCTCCACTTT. Protein product: CASSSLNSGQGLLPLHF.

The CDR3 DNA sequence: TGTGCCAGCAGTGAAGCGGCGGTACTCTACGAGCAGTACTTC. This gives the protein CASSEAAVLYEQYF. The chain combines TRBV2 with TRBJ2-7; D remains unclear. This CDR3 has 14 amino acids. Deletions cut 0 bases from V and 3 bases from J, with 9 bases between. CDR1 SNHLY and CDR2 FYNNEI come from the germline V gene.